A selection of T cell receptor beta chains follows, all from one sample in a study of cytomegalovirus exposure and HLA in healthy donors. Generated by immunoSEQ multiplex PCR, the TCRdb table keeps only in-frame clones and is missing some. The table has 150,000 to 200,000 clones, 75% to 85% seen once. Sequencing was carried out using PBMCs. The receptors were sampled from a woman in her twenties or thirties in good health and CMV-seropositive. Both conserved end residues are part of each CDR3. A D gene is named only where the DNA matches it firmly. Not all rows give a size; the values are once, few, many and, for expanded clones, a class.

TRBV19,-,-,TRBJ2-1,CASSILRGNEQFF,TGTGCCAGTAGTATTCTCAGGGGAAATGAGCAGTTCTTC
TRBV7-8,TRBD1,-,TRBJ1-1,CASSSLDRDTEAFF,TGTGCCAGCAGCTCTCTGGACAGGGACACTGAAGCTTTCTTT
TRBV5-1,-,-,TRBJ2-7,CASSSSPRTFVSYEQYF,TGCGCCAGCAGCTCCTCTCCTAGGACATTCGTATCCTACGAGCAGTACTTC
TRBV30,TRBD1,-,TRBJ2-3,CAWYGTGVDTQYF,TGTGCCTGGTACGGGACAGGGGTAGATACGCAGTATTTT
TRBV19,TRBD1,-,TRBJ1-1,CASSKGQGWSEAFF,TGTGCCAGTAGTAAGGGACAGGGATGGAGTGAAGCTTTCTTT
TRBV5-4,TRBD2,-,TRBJ2-3,CASSSLTSGGHDTQYF,TGTGCCAGCAGCTCCTTGACTAGCGGGGGACACGATACGCAGTATTTT
TRBV10-1,TRBD1,-,TRBJ2-5,CASSLDRAGETQYF,TGCGCCAGCAGTCTCGACAGGGCCGGGGAGACCCAGTACTTC
TRBV2,-,few,TRBJ2-1,CASSLFRGVRNEQFF,TGTGCCAGCAGTCTCTTCAGGGGGGTTCGGAATGAGCAGTTCTTC
TRBV28,-,-,TRBJ1-4,CASSLTGESATNEKLFF,TGTGCCAGCAGCCTAACAGGAGAGTCGGCAACTAATGAAAAGCTGTTTTTT
TRBV28,TRBD1,-,TRBJ1-4,CASSPGQGGEKLFF,TGTGCCAGCAGTCCAGGACAGGGGGGTGAAAAACTGTTTTTT
TRBV18,-,-,TRBJ1-1,CASSPETGGTMGTEAFF,TGTGCCAGCTCACCAGAAACGGGGGGAACCATGGGCACTGAAGCTTTCTTT
TRBV28,TRBD1,-,TRBJ1-6,CASSYPGQVSSPLHF,TGTGCCAGCAGTTACCCGGGACAGGTATCTTCACCCCTCCACTTT
TRBV4-1,-,few,TRBJ2-3,CASRRGFTDTQYF,TGCGCCAGCAGACGAGGGTTTACAGATACGCAGTATTTT
TRBV11-2,-,-,TRBJ2-1,CASSPLTGFEFF,TGTGCCAGCAGCCCTCTAACAGGGTTTGAGTTCTTC
TRBV7-9,TRBD2,-,TRBJ2-1,CASASGESYNEQFF,TGTGCCAGCGCTAGCGGGGAATCCTACAATGAGCAGTTCTTC
TRBV7-6,-,once,TRBJ2-7,CASSLETGYEQYF,TGTGCCAGCAGCTTAGAGACAGGCTACGAGCAGTACTTC
TRBV4-1,-,-,TRBJ1-3,CASSLPPGSGNTIYF,TGCGCCAGCAGTCTGCCTCCAGGATCTGGAAACACCATATATTTT
TRBV9,-,-,TRBJ2-7,CASSPTGLGYEQYF,TGTGCCAGCAGCCCGACAGGACTAGGCTACGAGCAGTACTTC
TRBV5-1,TRBD1,-,TRBJ2-7,CASSRDRVGYEQYF,TGCGCCAGCAGCCGGGACAGGGTGGGGTACGAGCAGTACTTC
TRBV7-9,-,-,TRBJ2-5,CASSFRGRETQYF,TGTGCCAGCAGCTTCAGGGGTCGAGAGACCCAGTACTTC
TRBV28,TRBD1,-,TRBJ2-7,CASSGVQGGSYEQYF,TGTGCCAGCAGTGGCGTACAGGGGGGCTCCTACGAGCAGTACTTC
TRBV28,-,-,TRBJ1-1,CASSTPVGSMNTEAFF,TGTGCCAGCAGTACCCCTGTTGGCAGTATGAACACTGAAGCTTTCTTT
TRBV9,TRBD2,-,TRBJ2-1,CASSPGLAGGPTRYNEQFF,TGTGCCAGCAGCCCGGGACTAGCGGGAGGGCCCACTCGATACAATGAGCAGTTCTTC
TRBV9,TRBD2,-,TRBJ2-3,CASSLQTSGSTDTQYF,TGTGCCAGCAGCCTCCAGACTAGCGGGAGCACAGATACGCAGTATTTT
TRBV30,-,-,TRBJ2-7,CAWNEARENEQYF,TGTGCCTGGAATGAGGCCAGGGAAAACGAGCAGTACTTC
TRBV7-8,-,-,TRBJ1-5,CASSPSTGNQPQHF,TGTGCCAGCAGCCCTTCCACAGGTAATCAGCCCCAGCATTTT
TRBV4-2,-,few,TRBJ2-1,CASSQEANLLEQFF,TGTGCCAGCAGCCAAGAGGCCAACCTCCTTGAGCAGTTCTTC
TRBV7-9,TRBD1,-,TRBJ2-7,CASSVHRDRGDEQYF,TGTGCCAGCAGCGTACACCGGGACAGGGGGGACGAGCAGTACTTC
TRBV5-4,TRBD2,-,TRBJ2-3,CASSRLAGKVDTQYF,TGTGCCAGCAGCCGACTAGCGGGAAAGGTAGATACGCAGTATTTT
TRBV7-2,TRBD1,-,TRBJ1-2,CASSLISAGRTGGYGYTF,TGTGCCAGCAGCTTAATTTCCGCCGGTAGGACAGGGGGCTATGGCTACACCTTC
TRBV5-4,-,-,TRBJ2-5,CASSQRRQLEETQYF,TGTGCCAGCAGCCAACGAAGACAACTCGAGGAGACCCAGTACTTC
TRBV7-6,-,-,TRBJ2-2,CASSLGGGGTGELFF,TGTGCCAGCAGCTTAGGGGGGGGCGGCACCGGGGAGCTGTTTTTT
TRBV9,-,-,TRBJ2-1,CASSAKNSAREQFF,TGTGCCAGCAGCGCGAAGAATAGTGCCAGGGAGCAGTTCTTC
TRBV11-2,-,-,TRBJ2-1,CASSRSGSSYNEQFF,TGTGCCAGCAGCAGGTCCGGGAGCTCCTACAATGAGCAGTTCTTC
TRBV29-1,-,-,TRBJ2-1,CSVATIYNEQFF,TGCAGCGTTGCAACTATCTACAATGAGCAGTTCTTC
TRBV2,-,once,TRBJ1-1,CASSAQSPSAFF,TGTGCCAGCAGCGCTCAGTCGCCTAGCGCTTTCTTT
TRBV5-1,TRBD1,-,TRBJ1-1,CASSMTGGRGTEAFF,TGCGCCAGCAGCATGACAGGGGGCCGCGGCACTGAAGCTTTCTTT
TRBV7-6,TRBD1,-,TRBJ1-6,CASSLEDRGTSPLHF,TGTGCCAGCAGCTTAGAAGACAGGGGAACCTCACCCCTCCACTTT
TRBV4-2,TRBD2,-,TRBJ2-2,CASSQDGGVALAGGTGELFF,TGTGCCAGCAGCCAAGATGGTGGGGTAGCACTAGCGGGAGGTACCGGGGAGCTGTTTTTT
TRBV7-9,-,-,TRBJ2-3,CASSLALGGGDAGTQYF,TGTGCCAGCAGCTTAGCGCTGGGAGGGGGTGACGCTGGTACGCAGTATTTT
TRBV7-6,TRBD1,few,TRBJ1-1,CASSSQGSGTEAFF,TGTGCCAGCAGCTCACAGGGGAGTGGCACTGAAGCTTTCTTT
TRBV6-1,TRBD2,few,TRBJ2-3,CASSELAGASTDTQYF,TGTGCCAGCAGTGAGTTAGCGGGGGCTAGCACAGATACGCAGTATTTT
TRBV28,-,-,TRBJ1-1,CASSKPRGAGNTEAFF,TGTGCCAGCAGTAAACCTCGGGGGGCAGGGAACACTGAAGCTTTCTTT
TRBV4-1,-,-,TRBJ2-1,CAARPRDRSASGEGRIWNEQFF,TGCGCCGCCCGCCCAAGGGACAGGTCGGCTAGCGGAGAGGGCCGGATCTGGAATGAGCAGTTCTTC
TRBV6-1,-,-,TRBJ1-2,CASSEGGDYGYTF,TGTGCCAGCAGTGAAGGCGGGGACTATGGCTACACCTTC
TRBV11-3,TRBD2,-,TRBJ2-7,CASSVTSGSGTYEQYF,TGTGCCAGCAGCGTTACTAGCGGGAGTGGAACCTACGAGCAGTACTTC
TRBV28,-,few,TRBJ2-7,CASGGVVQYEQYF,TGTGCCAGCGGCGGAGTCGTCCAGTACGAGCAGTACTTC
TRBV7-2,-,-,TRBJ2-1,CASSLEARTYNEQFF,TGTGCCAGCAGCTTAGAGGCCAGGACCTACAATGAGCAGTTCTTC
TRBV27,-,-,TRBJ2-7,CASSLSVGRNSYEQYF,TGTGCCAGCAGTTTGTCCGTGGGGCGTAACTCCTACGAGCAGTACTTC
TRBV12-5,-,-,TRBJ1-1,CASVMSGGERGTEAFF,TGTGCCAGTGTTATGTCGGGGGGCGAAAGGGGCACTGAAGCTTTCTTT
TRBV27,-,-,TRBJ2-6,CASSYSSGANVLTF,TGTGCCAGCAGTTACAGCTCTGGGGCCAACGTCCTGACTTTC
TRBV28,-,-,TRBJ1-2,CASSPGGREDYGYTF,TGTGCCAGCAGCCCGGGGGGGAGGGAAGACTATGGCTACACCTTC
TRBV20-1,-,-,TRBJ2-7,CSASGDYEQYF,TGCAGTGCTAGCGGGGACTACGAGCAGTACTTC
TRBV27,TRBD1,few,TRBJ2-7,CASSLPGTGPHEQYF,TGTGCCAGCAGTCTCCCCGGGACAGGGCCCCACGAGCAGTACTTC